These T cell receptor beta chains were read from a single sample in a study of T cells in Graves' hyperthyroidism and ophthalmopathy. One entry per CDR3 protein results from TCRdb running MiXCR on the multiplex PCR reads. Of over 700,000 distinct CDR3 sequences listed, 38% are singletons. The source material was blood. The receptors originated from a man aged 18 to 30 with Graves' hyperthyroidism. The CDR3 runs from the conserved cysteine through the conserved F or W. A D gene is named only where the DNA matches it firmly.

J: NA; V: TRBV25-1; D: TRBD2; CDR3: CASSEYSGRTTNEQFF
J: TRBJ2-7; V: TRBV12-3/TRBV12-4; D: NA; CDR3: CASSFAGGVGSYEQYF
J: TRBJ1-5; V: TRBV6-5; D: NA; CDR3: CASSPSRGPQHF
J: TRBJ1-1; V: TRBV7-9; D: NA; CDR3: CASTILRNTEAFF
J: TRBJ2-2; V: TRBV7-9; D: NA; CDR3: CASRTGGYGELFF
J: TRBJ1-1; V: TRBV7-6; D: NA; CDR3: CASSSSDTEAFF
J: TRBJ2-7; V: TRBV29-1; D: NA; CDR3: CSSPGRSSYEQYF
J: TRBJ2-5; V: TRBV5-8; D: NA; CDR3: CASSLPGPPSTETQYF
J: TRBJ2-5; V: TRBV4-1; D: TRBD1; CDR3: CASSPGQGFQETQYF
J: TRBJ1-3; V: TRBV12-3/TRBV12-4; D: NA; CDR3: CASSLMEGNTIYF
J: TRBJ1-2; V: TRBV29-1; D: TRBD1; CDR3: CTEDRGNYGYTF
J: TRBJ1-2; V: TRBV15; D: NA; CDR3: CATSRDASSLDSYGYTF
J: TRBJ2-7; V: TRBV6-5; D: TRBD1; CDR3: CASSFTDRDSYEQYF
J: TRBJ2-7; V: TRBV11-2; D: TRBD2; CDR3: CASSSLAGASYEQYF
J: TRBJ1-1; V: TRBV12-3/TRBV12-4; D: NA; CDR3: CASRPQAVAAFF
J: TRBJ2-7; V: TRBV7-8; D: NA; CDR3: CASSRQGGVNGQYF
J: TRBJ1-1; V: TRBV25-1; D: NA; CDR3: CASTSGNTEAFF
J: TRBJ2-2; V: TRBV5-5; D: NA; CDR3: CASDQSGQSNTGELFF
J: TRBJ2-2; V: TRBV2; D: NA; CDR3: CASSDTERASGELFF
J: TRBJ2-7; V: TRBV12-3/TRBV12-4; D: NA; CDR3: CASSFVGNEQYF
J: TRBJ2-7; V: TRBV4-1; D: NA; CDR3: CASSQVHSGSYEQYF
J: TRBJ1-6; V: TRBV3-1; D: TRBD1; CDR3: CASSYRDRYSPLHF
J: TRBJ2-7; V: TRBV2; D: NA; CDR3: CASTSRQPTSEQYF